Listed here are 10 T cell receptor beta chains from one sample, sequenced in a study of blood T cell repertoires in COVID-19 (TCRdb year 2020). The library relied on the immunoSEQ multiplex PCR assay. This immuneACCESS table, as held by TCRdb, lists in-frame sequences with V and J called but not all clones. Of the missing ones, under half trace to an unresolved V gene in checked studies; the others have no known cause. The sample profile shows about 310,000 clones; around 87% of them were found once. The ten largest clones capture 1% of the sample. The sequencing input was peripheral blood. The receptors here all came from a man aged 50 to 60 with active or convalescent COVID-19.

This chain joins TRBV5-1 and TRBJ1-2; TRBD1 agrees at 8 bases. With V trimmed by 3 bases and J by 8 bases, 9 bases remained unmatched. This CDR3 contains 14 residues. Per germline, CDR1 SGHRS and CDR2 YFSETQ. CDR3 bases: TGCGCCAGCAGCTCCGGGACAGGATTGCGGGGCTACACCTTC. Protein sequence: CASSSGTGLRGYTF.

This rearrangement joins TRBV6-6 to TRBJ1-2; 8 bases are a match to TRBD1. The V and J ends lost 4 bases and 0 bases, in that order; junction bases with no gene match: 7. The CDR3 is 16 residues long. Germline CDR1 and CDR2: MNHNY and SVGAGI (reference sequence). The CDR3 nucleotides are TGTGCCAGCAGTTCGCGACAGGGGCTCTCTAACTATGGCTACACCTTC. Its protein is CASSSRQGLSNYGYTF.

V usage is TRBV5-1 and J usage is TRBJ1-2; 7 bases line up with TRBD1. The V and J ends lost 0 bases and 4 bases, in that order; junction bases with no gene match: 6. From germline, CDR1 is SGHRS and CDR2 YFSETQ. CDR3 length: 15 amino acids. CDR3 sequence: CASSLERGLGYGYTF. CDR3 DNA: TGCGCCAGCAGCTTGGAGAGGGGGCTCGGCTATGGCTACACCTTC.

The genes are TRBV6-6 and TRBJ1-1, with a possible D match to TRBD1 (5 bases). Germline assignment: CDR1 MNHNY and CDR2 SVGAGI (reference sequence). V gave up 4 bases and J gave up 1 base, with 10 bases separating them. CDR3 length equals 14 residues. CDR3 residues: CASSSAGGNTEAFF. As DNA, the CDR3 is TGTGCCAGCAGTTCCGCCGGGGGGAACACTGAAGCTTTCTTT.

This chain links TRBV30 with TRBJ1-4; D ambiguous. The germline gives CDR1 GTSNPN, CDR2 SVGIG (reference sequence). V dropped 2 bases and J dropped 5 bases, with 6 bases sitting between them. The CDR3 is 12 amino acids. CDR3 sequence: CAWSPENEKLFF. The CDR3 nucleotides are TGTGCCTGGAGTCCCGAGAATGAAAAACTGTTTTTT.

CDR3 coding DNA: TGTGCCAGCAGTTTACGGGGGGCGCAGGGCTATGGCTACACCTTC. It specifies CASSLRGAQGYGYTF. This chain uses TRBV28 with TRBJ1-2, with D possibly matching TRBD1 (6 bases). Germline V gene lookup returns CDR1 MDHEN and CDR2 SYDVKM. The CDR3 runs to 15 residues. Trimming took off 2 bases at V and 4 bases at J, with 14 bases between the two ends.

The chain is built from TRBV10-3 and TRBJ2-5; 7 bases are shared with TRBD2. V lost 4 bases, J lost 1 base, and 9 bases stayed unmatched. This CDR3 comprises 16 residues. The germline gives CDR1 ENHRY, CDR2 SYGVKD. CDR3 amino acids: CAISAGSSGAQETQYF. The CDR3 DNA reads TGTGCCATCAGTGCCGGTTCGAGCGGGGCCCAAGAGACCCAGTACTTC.

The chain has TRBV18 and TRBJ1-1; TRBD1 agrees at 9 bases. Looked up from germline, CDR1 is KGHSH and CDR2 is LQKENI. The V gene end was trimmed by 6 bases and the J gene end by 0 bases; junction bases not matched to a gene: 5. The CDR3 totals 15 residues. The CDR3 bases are TGTGCCAGCTCTCAAAGGACAGGGGTGAACACTGAAGCTTTCTTT. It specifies CASSQRTGVNTEAFF.

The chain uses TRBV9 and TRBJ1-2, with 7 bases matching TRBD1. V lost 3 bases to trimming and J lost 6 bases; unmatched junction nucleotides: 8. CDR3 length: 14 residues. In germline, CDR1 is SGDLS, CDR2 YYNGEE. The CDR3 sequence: CASSAWTGPNGYTF. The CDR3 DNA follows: TGTGCCAGCAGCGCATGGACAGGCCCCAATGGCTACACCTTC.

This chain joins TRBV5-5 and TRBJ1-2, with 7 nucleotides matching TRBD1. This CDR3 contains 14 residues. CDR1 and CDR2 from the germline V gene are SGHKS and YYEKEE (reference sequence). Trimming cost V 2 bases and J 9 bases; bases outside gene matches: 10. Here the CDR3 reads CASSLRQGYIRYTF. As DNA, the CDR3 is TGTGCCAGCAGCTTACGACAGGGCTATATACGCTACACCTTC.